The clone carrying this T cell receptor (beta chain) was observed a single time. Its specificity is unknown. These data come from a study of OX40 agonist ivuxolimab in advanced cancers. At the level of the study: It was ivuxolimab, an agonistic anti-OX40 (CD134) antibody, that patients were treated with. General study points: Among the nonresponders, some also had low normalized T-cell clonal expansion.

Using immunoSEQ multiplex PCR, the repertoire was profiled, and TCRdb retains in-frame clones only, with some absent. The data show about 68,000 clones, around 90% seen once. Any history of autoimmune disease or systemic immunosuppression disqualified patients. V lost 6 bases, J lost 5 bases, and 7 bases stayed unmatched. CDR1 and CDR2 (germline): MDHEN, SYDVKM. This CDR3 has 14 amino acids. This sequence originates from an adult with an advanced solid tumor such as melanoma, head and neck, liver or kidney cancer. Sequenced material: CD4+ or CD8+ T cells sorted from blood, taken in a trial of the OX40 agonist ivuxolimab. The chain couples TRBV28 to TRBJ1-3; 7 bases line up with TRBD1. The CDR3 DNA sequence: TGTGCCAGCAGACCTCAGGGGGAAAGAAACACCATATATTTT. Its translation is CASRPQGERNTIYF. Combining the CDR3 with reference TRBV28 and TRBJ1-3 gives the whole variable domain DVKVTQSSRYLVKRTGEKVFLECVQDMDHENMFWYRQDPGLGLRLIYFSYDVKMKEKGDIPEGYSVSREKKERFSLILESASTNQTSMYLCASRPQGERNTIYFGEGSWLTVV.